The clone carrying this T cell receptor beta chain was seen many times. Its target is not known. The authors made cDNA by 5'RACE with 10-nucleotide random UMIs. TCRdb recomputed calls from the 5' RACE reads with MiXCR, one row per CDR3 protein. This table has 44,000 or so distinct CDR3 sequences, roughly 6% appearing once. Trimming shortened V by 5 bases and J by 5 bases, and 19 bases separated the two germline ends. The germline gives CDR1 SQVTM, CDR2 ANQGSEA. This CDR3 region has 14 residues. This sample stems from a study of neurological immune-mediated disorders. Study-level results: No sharing of CDR3 amino acid sequences was observed among expanded clones across subjects, suggesting private repertoires in all groups. The greatest TCR clonal expansion occurred in HTLV-1-associated myelopathy and the least in multiple sclerosis, which fell below healthy controls.

Use was made of around 1 million CD4+ or CD8+ T cells in sorted libraries. The sequence was obtained from a woman between 40 and 55 years old in good health. The J gene is TRBJ2-7, the V gene TRBV29-1; no reliable D call. Sample: CD4+ T cells from blood. The CDR3 sequence is CSVTLPGQTDEQYF. CDR3 nucleotide sequence: TGCAGCGTTACACTACCGGGCCAGACCGACGAGCAGTACTTC.